Listed below are T cell receptor beta chains from one sample, sequenced in a study of T-cell memory formation after mild COVID-19. TCRdb reanalysed the 5' RACE reads using MiXCR and keeps one entry per CDR3 protein. The repertoire consists of a few hundred thousand distinct CDR3 sequences, with around an eighth occurring once and the leading ten covering roughly 21%. Sequencing was performed on PBMCs or a T cell subset sorted from them (not recorded which). These receptors were taken from a man aged 18-30 years who had mild COVID-19 (a few samples of this study predate the infection). Cell type and time point are not known. Both conserved end residues are trimmed from each CDR3. Fields, in order: V gene, J gene, CDR3 protein.

v_gene: TRBV2
j_gene: TRBJ2-5
CDR3aa: ASSKSAGLGWETQY

v_gene: TRBV7-9
j_gene: TRBJ1-6
CDR3aa: ASRRRTGNSPLH

v_gene: TRBV29-1
j_gene: TRBJ2-5
CDR3aa: SASGGDLIRIQTQY

v_gene: TRBV6-6
j_gene: TRBJ2-6
CDR3aa: ASSYTGTVHVLT

v_gene: TRBV12-3/TRBV12-4
j_gene: TRBJ1-1
CDR3aa: ASKPQGTLNTEAF

v_gene: TRBV4-1
j_gene: TRBJ1-1
CDR3aa: ASSNRGDTEAF

v_gene: TRBV27
j_gene: TRBJ2-5
CDR3aa: ASSWTGGSQETQY

v_gene: TRBV10-3
j_gene: TRBJ1-5
CDR3aa: AIRSTALEPQH

v_gene: TRBV7-8
j_gene: TRBJ2-5
CDR3aa: ASSFGPQETQY

v_gene: TRBV6-5
j_gene: TRBJ2-7
CDR3aa: ASSSLNRDRFYEQY

v_gene: TRBV7-9
j_gene: TRBJ2-3
CDR3aa: ASSSLTGSTDTQY

v_gene: TRBV29-1
j_gene: TRBJ2-1
CDR3aa: SVEGDRGGNEQF

v_gene: TRBV5-1
j_gene: TRBJ1-1
CDR3aa: ASSGGPPGTEAF

v_gene: TRBV9
j_gene: TRBJ2-1
CDR3aa: ASGESVNEQF

v_gene: TRBV2
j_gene: TRBJ2-1
CDR3aa: ASSLDGQHNEQF

v_gene: TRBV12-3/TRBV12-4
j_gene: TRBJ1-1
CDR3aa: ASSLPSGTEAF